The present entry profiles one T cell receptor (beta chain) with its context. The data stem from a study of blood T cell repertoires in COVID-19. Original methodology: Cell counts per sample came from amplifying reference gene primers. Method: immunoSEQ multiplex PCR; TCRdb's copy keeps in-frame clones and lacks some. The V and J calls and clone size are taken from that table; D and trimming were inferred from the DNA. Of some 87,000 clones listed, under 90% were seen once; the top ten hold approximately 24%. CDR3 length: 20 amino acids. Germline CDR1 LGHNA, CDR2 YSLEER. The V gene end was trimmed by 0 bases and the J gene end by 2 bases; junction bases not matched to a gene: 11.

The chain carries TRBV4-3 and TRBJ2-6; 9 nucleotides agree with TRBD2. What was sequenced was peripheral blood. The sequence came from a human donor in a cohort sampled during active COVID-19. The CDR3: CASSQDPLGGGATGANVLTF. CDR3 bases: TGCGCCAGCAGCCAAGATCCCTTGGGCGGGGGGGCTACTGGGGCCAACGTCCTGACTTTC.